The rows below give T cell receptor beta chains drawn from one sample of a study of identical twins. Each CDR3 protein gets one entry after TCRdb re-called the 5' RACE reads with MiXCR. Of 550,000 to 800,000 distinct CDR3 sequences detected, roughly 6.6% appear once; the ten largest clones hold less than 2%. These data are also associated with another study on yellow fever vaccine responses in identical twins.

The material sequenced was PBMCs. All receptors derive from a woman younger than 30 in good health. CDR3s include the opening cysteine and the closing phenylalanine or tryptophan. Fields, in order: clone size, D gene, J gene, CDR3 length, V gene, CDR3 DNA, CDR3 protein. D genes are given only for firm matches. Some rows mark clone size as missing; the rest say once, few, many or name a class of expanded clone.

clone_size: NA
d_call: TRBD1
j_call: TRBJ2-7
cdr3_length: 15
v_call: TRBV5-1
cdr3_nt: TGCGCCAGCAGCTCCTCCGGGACAGAGAGTTACGAGCAGTACTTC
cdr3_aa: CASSSSGTESYEQYF

clone_size: NA
d_call: NA
j_call: TRBJ2-1
cdr3_length: 17
v_call: TRBV7-8
cdr3_nt: TGTGCCAGCAGCTTTCACCAAGAGTCCCCCTACAATGATGAGCAGTTCTTC
cdr3_aa: CASSFHQESPYNDEQFF

clone_size: many
d_call: NA
j_call: TRBJ2-3
cdr3_length: 15
v_call: TRBV5-1
cdr3_nt: TGCGCCAGCAGCTCGATAGACGGTTTCACAGATACGCAGTATTTT
cdr3_aa: CASSSIDGFTDTQYF

clone_size: few
d_call: NA
j_call: TRBJ1-1
cdr3_length: 13
v_call: TRBV14
cdr3_nt: TGTGCCAGCAGCGGCGGGACGAACACTGAAGCTTTCTTT
cdr3_aa: CASSGGTNTEAFF

clone_size: NA
d_call: TRBD1
j_call: TRBJ2-5
cdr3_length: 15
v_call: TRBV10-3
cdr3_nt: TGTGCCATCAGCTCCCGGGACAGGTTTCAAGAGACCCAGTACTTC
cdr3_aa: CAISSRDRFQETQYF

clone_size: NA
d_call: TRBD1
j_call: TRBJ2-1
cdr3_length: 15
v_call: TRBV19
cdr3_nt: TGTGCCAGTAGTATAAACAGGGGAAACTACAATGAGCAGTTCTTC
cdr3_aa: CASSINRGNYNEQFF

clone_size: few
d_call: NA
j_call: TRBJ2-5
cdr3_length: 16
v_call: TRBV10-3
cdr3_nt: TGTGCCATCAGTGATCCGATAGCGGACTTAAAAGAGACCCAGTACTTC
cdr3_aa: CAISDPIADLKETQYF

clone_size: many
d_call: TRBD2
j_call: TRBJ2-1
cdr3_length: 15
v_call: TRBV6-1
cdr3_nt: TGTGCCAGCAGTGAATCTAGCGGGAGTGGAAATGAGCAGTTCTTC
cdr3_aa: CASSESSGSGNEQFF

clone_size: many
d_call: NA
j_call: TRBJ2-3
cdr3_length: 16
v_call: TRBV5-5
cdr3_nt: TGTGCCAGCAGCCCAGGATCGGGAACTGGCACAGATACGCAGTATTTT
cdr3_aa: CASSPGSGTGTDTQYF

clone_size: NA
d_call: TRBD2
j_call: TRBJ2-3
cdr3_length: 15
v_call: TRBV25-1
cdr3_nt: TGTGCCAGCAGTGAGCTAGCGGGGGCCACAGATACGCAGTATTTT
cdr3_aa: CASSELAGATDTQYF

clone_size: NA
d_call: NA
j_call: TRBJ2-1
cdr3_length: 16
v_call: TRBV7-8
cdr3_nt: TGTGCCAGCGAGGGGTATGGTTTAGGCTCCTACAATGAGCAGTTCTTC
cdr3_aa: CASEGYGLGSYNEQFF

clone_size: few
d_call: NA
j_call: TRBJ1-5
cdr3_length: 14
v_call: TRBV5-5
cdr3_nt: TGTGCCAGCAGCTCGACACCTAGCAATCAGCCCCAGCATTTT
cdr3_aa: CASSSTPSNQPQHF

clone_size: few
d_call: TRBD1
j_call: TRBJ2-2
cdr3_length: 15
v_call: TRBV6-4
cdr3_nt: TGTGCCAGCAGTGAGGGGACAGGGGACACCGGGGAGCTGTTTTTT
cdr3_aa: CASSEGTGDTGELFF

clone_size: many
d_call: TRBD1
j_call: TRBJ2-7
cdr3_length: 13
v_call: TRBV29-1
cdr3_nt: TGCAGCGTTCTCGCAGGGGGATACTACGAGCAGTACTTC
cdr3_aa: CSVLAGGYYEQYF

clone_size: few
d_call: NA
j_call: TRBJ2-7
cdr3_length: 15
v_call: TRBV5-1
cdr3_nt: TGCGCCAGCAGCCTGAATCCGGGACGGGGCTACGAGCAGTACTTC
cdr3_aa: CASSLNPGRGYEQYF

clone_size: few
d_call: TRBD1
j_call: TRBJ2-1
cdr3_length: 16
v_call: TRBV7-4
cdr3_nt: TGTGCCAGCAGCCCCCGTGCGGCAGGGGGTTACAATGAGCAGTTCTTC
cdr3_aa: CASSPRAAGGYNEQFF

clone_size: few
d_call: NA
j_call: TRBJ1-4
cdr3_length: 14
v_call: TRBV15
cdr3_nt: TGTGCCACCGGGCCCTCAACAACAGACGAAAAACTGTTTTTT
cdr3_aa: CATGPSTTDEKLFF

clone_size: many
d_call: NA
j_call: TRBJ1-2
cdr3_length: 13
v_call: TRBV2
cdr3_nt: TGTGCCAGCAGTGCGAGCCCCAACTATGGCTACACCTTC
cdr3_aa: CASSASPNYGYTF

clone_size: many
d_call: TRBD1
j_call: TRBJ1-6
cdr3_length: 13
v_call: TRBV20-1
cdr3_nt: TGCAGTGCCACGACAGGGAAAAATTCACCCCTCCACTTT
cdr3_aa: CSATTGKNSPLHF

clone_size: few
d_call: NA
j_call: TRBJ1-2
cdr3_length: 14
v_call: TRBV6-1
cdr3_nt: TGTGCCACAGCCGCCACGCGGGCCTACTATGGCTACACCTTC
cdr3_aa: CATAATRAYYGYTF

clone_size: few
d_call: NA
j_call: TRBJ2-5
cdr3_length: 12
v_call: TRBV20-1
cdr3_nt: TGCAGTGCTAGAGATAGGGGTTGGACCCAGTACTTC
cdr3_aa: CSARDRGWTQYF

clone_size: NA
d_call: NA
j_call: TRBJ2-2
cdr3_length: 11
v_call: TRBV27
cdr3_nt: TGTGCCAGCATGGAAACCGGGGAGCTGTTTTTT
cdr3_aa: CASMETGELFF

clone_size: NA
d_call: NA
j_call: TRBJ1-1
cdr3_length: 13
v_call: TRBV24-1
cdr3_nt: TGTGCCACCAGGAAGGGGGGGATGAGTGAAGCTTTCTTT
cdr3_aa: CATRKGGMSEAFF

clone_size: many
d_call: TRBD1
j_call: TRBJ1-6
cdr3_length: 18
v_call: TRBV12-3/TRBV12-4
cdr3_nt: TGTGCCAGCAGTTTAAGGCCAGGGGGGAGCTCCTATAATTCACCCCTCCACTTT
cdr3_aa: CASSLRPGGSSYNSPLHF

clone_size: many
d_call: NA
j_call: TRBJ2-1
cdr3_length: 14
v_call: TRBV10-1
cdr3_nt: TGCGCCAGCAGCCCGAGACACGGGAGCAATGAGCAGTTCTTC
cdr3_aa: CASSPRHGSNEQFF

clone_size: NA
d_call: NA
j_call: TRBJ2-5
cdr3_length: 16
v_call: TRBV20-1
cdr3_nt: TGCAGTGCTAGAGGGAAAGGCGGGGTGTACCAAGAGACCCAGTACTTC
cdr3_aa: CSARGKGGVYQETQYF

clone_size: NA
d_call: TRBD1
j_call: TRBJ2-1
cdr3_length: 14
v_call: TRBV29-1
cdr3_nt: TGCAGCGCCCTTAGAACGGGACAGGGATTTGAGCAGTTCTTC
cdr3_aa: CSALRTGQGFEQFF

clone_size: few
d_call: NA
j_call: TRBJ1-5
cdr3_length: 15
v_call: TRBV28
cdr3_nt: TGTGCCAGCAGTTTTATAGGGTACGGCAATCAGCCCCAGCATTTT
cdr3_aa: CASSFIGYGNQPQHF

clone_size: many
d_call: NA
j_call: TRBJ1-2
cdr3_length: 14
v_call: TRBV5-6
cdr3_nt: TGTGCCAGCAGCTTTGGAGGGTTCAACGATGGCTACACCTTC
cdr3_aa: CASSFGGFNDGYTF

clone_size: few
d_call: NA
j_call: TRBJ2-5
cdr3_length: 14
v_call: TRBV14
cdr3_nt: TGTGCCAGCAGCCCCGCCTTGATCACGGAGACCCAGTACTTC
cdr3_aa: CASSPALITETQYF

clone_size: NA
d_call: NA
j_call: TRBJ2-6
cdr3_length: 17
v_call: TRBV4-2
cdr3_nt: TGTGCCAGCACCCAAGACCATGAGATGTATGGGGCCAACGTCCTGACTTTC
cdr3_aa: CASTQDHEMYGANVLTF

clone_size: NA
d_call: NA
j_call: TRBJ1-2
cdr3_length: 14
v_call: TRBV12-5
cdr3_nt: TGTGCTAGTGGTCAACAGGGTTTAGACTATGGCTACACCTTC
cdr3_aa: CASGQQGLDYGYTF

clone_size: many
d_call: NA
j_call: TRBJ2-3
cdr3_length: 17
v_call: TRBV10-3
cdr3_nt: TGTGCCATCAGCGGCGTAAGGGCCAGCGGCCTCACAGATACGCAGTATTTT
cdr3_aa: CAISGVRASGLTDTQYF

clone_size: few
d_call: TRBD2
j_call: TRBJ2-5
cdr3_length: 17
v_call: TRBV4-1
cdr3_nt: TGCGCCAGCAGCCCACATACCGCTAGCGGGGGGGCTGGGACCCAGTACTTC
cdr3_aa: CASSPHTASGGAGTQYF

clone_size: NA
d_call: NA
j_call: TRBJ1-1
cdr3_length: 14
v_call: TRBV9
cdr3_nt: TGTGCCAGCAGCGTAGTCCTTGCGGGCACTGAAGCTTTCTTT
cdr3_aa: CASSVVLAGTEAFF

clone_size: few
d_call: TRBD2
j_call: TRBJ2-3
cdr3_length: 17
v_call: TRBV18
cdr3_nt: TGTGCCAGCTCACCACCGACTAGCGGGGCTAGCACAGATACGCAGTATTTT
cdr3_aa: CASSPPTSGASTDTQYF

clone_size: few
d_call: NA
j_call: TRBJ1-2
cdr3_length: 17
v_call: TRBV6-5
cdr3_nt: TGTGCCAGCAGTTACTCGCAGGGATCCCTGTGGTGGTATGGCTACACCTTC
cdr3_aa: CASSYSQGSLWWYGYTF

clone_size: many
d_call: NA
j_call: TRBJ1-5
cdr3_length: 14
v_call: TRBV24-1
cdr3_nt: TGTGCCACCAGTGCTGAGGTAGGCAATCAGCCCCAGCATTTT
cdr3_aa: CATSAEVGNQPQHF

clone_size: NA
d_call: TRBD2
j_call: TRBJ2-5
cdr3_length: 18
v_call: TRBV3-1
cdr3_nt: TGTGCCAGCAGCCCGCCAAAGACTAGCGGGAGGGCCAGGGAGACCCAGTACTTC
cdr3_aa: CASSPPKTSGRARETQYF

clone_size: few
d_call: NA
j_call: TRBJ2-1
cdr3_length: 14
v_call: TRBV7-3
cdr3_nt: TGTGCCAGCAGCTTAGGGGTAGCAGGAGATGAGCAGTTCTTC
cdr3_aa: CASSLGVAGDEQFF

clone_size: NA
d_call: NA
j_call: TRBJ2-3
cdr3_length: 14
v_call: TRBV5-8
cdr3_nt: TGTGCCAGCAGCCCCGGGCTCAAGTTAGATACGCAGTATTTT
cdr3_aa: CASSPGLKLDTQYF

clone_size: few
d_call: TRBD1
j_call: TRBJ1-6
cdr3_length: 14
v_call: TRBV10-3
cdr3_nt: TGTGCCATCAGTGACAGGACAGGGGTTTCACCCCTCCACTTT
cdr3_aa: CAISDRTGVSPLHF

clone_size: many
d_call: NA
j_call: TRBJ1-1
cdr3_length: 14
v_call: TRBV19
cdr3_nt: TGTGCCAGTAGTATCCCCAGCGGGAACACTGAAGCTTTCTTT
cdr3_aa: CASSIPSGNTEAFF

clone_size: many
d_call: TRBD1
j_call: TRBJ2-1
cdr3_length: 12
v_call: TRBV20-1
cdr3_nt: TGCAGTGCACCGGGACAGTACAATGAGCAGTTCTTC
cdr3_aa: CSAPGQYNEQFF

clone_size: few
d_call: TRBD1
j_call: TRBJ1-3
cdr3_length: 20
v_call: TRBV20-1
cdr3_nt: TGCAGTGCTAGAGCCCGGCCGGGGACAGGGATCTCCGGAGAGCTCACAACCATATATTTT
cdr3_aa: CSARARPGTGISGELTTIYF